The 9 T cell receptor beta chains below come from one sample, sequenced in a study of blood T cell repertoires in COVID-19. Only in-frame clones appear in the TCRdb table, and some are missing; sequencing was by immunoSEQ multiplex PCR. This table has about 250,000 clones, 65% to 85% appearing once. Sequencing input: peripheral blood. The source is a man in his forties with acute or convalescent COVID-19.

The gene calls are TRBV7-2 and TRBJ2-1, with no clear D. The CDR3 is 16 residues long. Germline V gene lookup returns CDR1 SGHTA and CDR2 FQGNSA. V was cut by 0 bases and J by 3 bases, with 12 bases left in between. The CDR3 bases are TGTGCCAGCAGCTTAGCCGAGATTACGGGCTACAATGAGCAGTTCTTC. This codes for CASSLAEITGYNEQFF.

Points on this clone: Because the CDR3's place on the DNA is in doubt, the DNA is left out and the CDR3 is given as listed by TCRdb. The chain employs TRBV21-1 and TRBJ1-5. TRBV21-1 is classified as a pseudogene. The CDR3 length equals 15 residues, ends included. This chain's CDR3 is CASSKVGPGNQPQHF.

The chain uses TRBV7-9 and TRBJ1-1; 7 bases agree with TRBD1. Germline loops: CDR1 SEHNR, CDR2 FQNEAQ (reference sequence). Germline trimming cut 3 bases from V and 1 base from J; bases unmatched to any gene: 8. The CDR3 length is 16 residues. The CDR3 spells CASSLRGDSRNTEAFF. The CDR3 bases are TGTGCCAGCAGCTTGAGAGGGGACAGCCGGAACACTGAAGCTTTCTTT. The full variable domain, rest sourced from reference TRBV7-9 and TRBJ1-1, is DTGVSQNPRHKITKRGQNVTFRCDPISEHNRLYWYRQTLGQGPEFLTYFQNEAQLEKSRLLSDRFSAERPKGSFSTLEIQRTEQGDSAMYLCASSLRGDSRNTEAFFGQGTRLTVV.

The chain joins TRBV10-3 to TRBJ2-1, with 13 nucleotides matching TRBD2. Germline V lookup: CDR1 ENHRY, CDR2 SYGVKD. This CDR3 contains 19 residues. Trimming removed 3 bases from V and 0 bases from J; junction bases left unmatched: 8. The CDR3 sequence: CAISDGLAGVGSSYNEQFF. Here the CDR3 DNA reads TGTGCCATCAGTGACGGACTAGCGGGAGTAGGGAGCTCCTACAATGAGCAGTTCTTC.

In DNA, the CDR3 is TGTGCCACTACCTCTATAACAGGGGTGAACACTGAAGCTTTCTTT. Encoded protein: CATTSITGVNTEAFF. The genes are TRBV6-5 and TRBJ1-1; 7 bases match TRBD1. The germline V gene has CDR1 MNHEY and CDR2 SVGAGI. The ends lost 10 bases at V and 0 bases at J; junction bases unmatched: 11. The CDR3 is 15 residues long.

Concerning this clone: Other nucleotide sequences in the sample specify the same CDR3. The V and J genes are TRBV7-9 and TRBJ2-2; D is perhaps TRBD2 (6 bases). Trimming took off 2 bases at V and 8 bases at J, with 12 bases between the two ends. The CDR3 extends over 14 amino acids. Per the germline V gene, CDR1 is SEHNR and CDR2 is FQNEAQ (reference sequence). The CDR3: CASSLRSGRGELFF. The CDR3 coding sequence is TGTGCCAGCAGCTTACGTAGCGGTCGGGGGGAGCTGTTTTTT.

The chain carries TRBV19 and TRBJ2-7, with 9 bases identical to TRBD2. J lost 6 bases, V lost 3 bases, and 6 bases had no gene match. The CDR3 spans 14 residues. Germline V gives CDR1 LNHDA, CDR2 SQIVND (reference sequence). CDR3 loop: CASSIAGLAPEQYF. CDR3 bases: TGTGCCAGTAGTATCGCGGGACTAGCACCCGAGCAGTACTTC.

This rearrangement joins TRBV5-6 to TRBJ2-7; 8 bases align to TRBD2. The trim removed 4 bases at V and 0 bases at J, leaving 12 bases unmatched. The CDR3 has 17 amino acids. Germline CDR1 and CDR2: SGHDT and YYEEEE. In DNA, the CDR3 is TGTGCCAGCAGCCTAATGCCACTAGCGGATTACTCCTACGAGCAGTACTTC. Translated, it gives CASSLMPLADYSYEQYF.

This sequence joins TRBV11-2 and TRBJ2-3, with 7 positions matching TRBD2. The CDR3 is made up of 16 amino acids. V lost 4 bases, J lost 4 bases, and 11 bases stayed unmatched. Per germline, CDR1 SGHAT and CDR2 FQNNGV. Here the CDR3 DNA reads TGTGCCAGCAGCTATTTAGGACTAGGGACGCCAGATACGCAGTATTTT. Its translation: CASSYLGLGTPDTQYF.